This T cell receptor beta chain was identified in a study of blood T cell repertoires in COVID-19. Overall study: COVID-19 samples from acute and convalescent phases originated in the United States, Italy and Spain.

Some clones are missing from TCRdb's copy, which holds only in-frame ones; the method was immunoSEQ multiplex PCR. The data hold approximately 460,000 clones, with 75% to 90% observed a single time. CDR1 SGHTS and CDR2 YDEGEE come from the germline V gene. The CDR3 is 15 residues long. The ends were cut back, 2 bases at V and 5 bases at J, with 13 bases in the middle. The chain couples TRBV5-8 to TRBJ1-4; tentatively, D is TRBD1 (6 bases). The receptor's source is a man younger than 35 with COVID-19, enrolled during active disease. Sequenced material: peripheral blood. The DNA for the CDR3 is TGTGCCAGCAGCTTTGGACAGACTGTAAATGAAAAACTGTTTTTT. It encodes CASSFGQTVNEKLFF.